Shown below are 29 T cell receptor beta chains from a single sample sequenced in a study of patients and donors after allogeneic stem cell transplantation. MiXCR was run by TCRdb on the RT-PCR reads, yielding one entry per CDR3 protein. Among about 210,000 distinct CDR3 sequences listed, about 38% were seen once. The sample comprised blood, either unsorted or a sorted T cell fraction (not recorded which). The receptors come from a human donor who was either an allogeneic HSCT recipient or a stem cell or donor lymphocyte infusion donor (not recorded which). It is not recorded whose cells these are; they may come from a transplant donor.

The chain recombines TRBV19 with TRBJ2-5; D not certain. CDR1 is LNHDA and CDR2 is SQIVND in the germline V gene (reference sequence). Between the trimmed V and J ends, which lost 3 bases and 5 bases, there was a span of 13 bases. The CDR3 extends over 14 amino acids. CDR3 DNA sequence: TGTGCCAGTAGTATTACCCTCTCGTGGGAGACCCAGTACTTC. Translated, it gives CASSITLSWETQYF.

The chain combines TRBV7-2 with TRBJ1-1, with 10 bases aligning to TRBD1. The V gene's germline CDR1 is SGHTA and CDR2 FQGNSA. V lost 6 bases and J lost 1; bases outside the gene matches: 5. The length of the CDR3 is 15 residues. The CDR3 loop is CASRKTGGKNTEAFF. The CDR3 nucleotides read TGTGCCAGCAGAAAGACAGGGGGCAAGAACACTGAAGCTTTCTTT.

This clonotype has a single count. The chain employs TRBV12-3 or TRBV12-4 and TRBJ2-3; D might be TRBD1 or TRBD2, each matching 6 bases. The CDR3 is made up of 18 amino acids. V lost 3 bases and J lost 6, with 25 bases in between. CDR3 in amino acids: CASSFPLQGGPDTDTQYF. As DNA, the CDR3 is TGTGCCAGCAGTTTCCCCCTACAGGGAGGACCCGACACTGATACGCAGTATTTT.

This chain uses TRBV19 with TRBJ1-2, with D perhaps TRBD1 (5 bases). Germline V gene sequence: CDR1 LNHDA, CDR2 SQIVND (reference sequence). V was cut by 5 bases and J by 8 bases, with 12 bases left in between. The CDR3 consists of 12 residues. In DNA, the CDR3 is TGTGCCAGTAGTGGGGCACGTCGAGGCTACACCTTC. Protein product: CASSGARRGYTF.

This chain uses TRBV9 with TRBJ2-3; D is unclear. The CDR3 runs to 14 residues. Trimming pared 3 bases from V and 11 bases from J, leaving 19 bases between. The germline V gene encodes CDR1 SGDLS and CDR2 YYNGEE. CDR3 in amino acids: CASSDAPPKDRQYF. DNA for the CDR3: TGTGCCAGCAGCGACGCGCCCCCTAAGGATCGGCAGTATTTT.

This chain joins TRBV12-3 or TRBV12-4 and TRBJ1-1; D is perhaps TRBD1 (6 bases). Trimming shortened V by 3 bases and J by 2 bases, and 13 bases separated the two germline ends. CDR3 length equals 15 residues. CDR3 coding DNA: TGTGCCAGCAGTTTTTATTGGGGGCCCAACACTGAAGCTTTCTTT. Translating it yields CASSFYWGPNTEAFF.

Ten or more counts support this clonotype. CDR3 nucleotide sequence: TGCAGCGTTAGGGACAGGGCAACTAATGAAAAACTGTTTTTT. Protein: CSVRDRATNEKLFF. J is TRBJ1-4 and V is TRBV29-1, with TRBD1 matching 9 bases. The germline gives CDR1 SQVTM, CDR2 ANQGSEA. The CDR3 consists of 14 residues. V lost 5 bases and J lost 0; bases outside the gene matches: 1.

The chain joins TRBV20-1 to TRBJ2-3; 10 nucleotides align to TRBD2. V was clipped by 3 bases and J by 3 bases; unmatched bases: 6. The V gene's germline CDR1 is DFQATT and CDR2 SNEGSKA (reference sequence). This CDR3 contains 15 residues. CDR3 in amino acids: CSASRLAGGTDTQYF. In DNA form, the CDR3 reads TGCAGTGCTAGTCGACTAGCGGGTGGGACAGATACGCAGTATTTT.

The rearrangement links TRBV10-3 to TRBJ2-7; D ambiguous. CDR1 and CDR2 from the germline V gene are ENHRY and SYGVKD. V was pared by 4 bases and J by 0 bases, with 4 bases between. This CDR3 region has 12 residues. The CDR3 here is CAISVNSYEQYF. In nucleotides, the CDR3 is TGTGCCATCAGTGTCAACTCCTACGAGCAGTACTTC.

The V call is TRBV9, the J call TRBJ2-2; 12 nucleotides line up with TRBD2. V was pared by 0 bases and J by 0 bases, with 9 bases of the junction left unmatched. CDR1 SGDLS and CDR2 YYNGEE come from the germline V gene. The CDR3 has 20 residues. CDR3 DNA sequence: TGTGCCAGCAGCGTAGACCCCCGGACTAGCGGGGATGCGAACACCGGGGAGCTGTTTTTT. Amino acid sequence: CASSVDPRTSGDANTGELFF.

The chain combines TRBV6-2 or TRBV6-3 with TRBJ2-4; 7 bases map to TRBD2. Germline V CDR1 and CDR2: MNHEY, SVGEGT. The CDR3 covers 15 residues. Trimming removed 7 bases from V and 1 base from J; junction bases left unmatched: 7. The CDR3 DNA is TGTGCCAGCACTAGAGGGGACTACGCCAAAAACATTCAGTACTTC. Its protein is CASTRGDYAKNIQYF.

The chain joins TRBV12-3 or TRBV12-4 to TRBJ1-5; 7 positions match TRBD1. V lost 3 bases, J lost 2 bases, and 10 bases stayed unmatched. The CDR3 has 17 residues. The CDR3 DNA follows: TGTGCCAGCAGTTTGGGCTTTGGGACAGCGGGCAATCAGCCCCAGCATTTT. Translating it yields CASSLGFGTAGNQPQHF.

The chain couples TRBV20-1 to TRBJ2-7; TRBD1 is a possible D gene (6 bases). Trimming took 3 bases from V and 0 from J, leaving 12 bases between them. From germline, CDR1 is DFQATT and CDR2 SNEGSKA (reference sequence). The CDR3 has 14 residues. CDR3 region: CSASRTAFSYEQYF. The CDR3, as DNA: TGCAGTGCTAGTAGGACAGCCTTCTCCTACGAGCAGTACTTC.

The chain is built from TRBV27 and TRBJ2-3; 12 bases line up with TRBD2. V lost 2 bases and J lost 5; bases outside the gene matches: 5. The CDR3 has 16 residues. Germline CDR1 is MNHEY and CDR2 is SMNVEV (reference sequence). In DNA, the CDR3 is TGTGCCAGCAGTTTAACTAGCGGGGGGCTTATAGATACGCAGTATTTT. This sequence encodes CASSLTSGGLIDTQYF.

This chain uses TRBV6-2 or TRBV6-3 with TRBJ2-1, with TRBD2 matching 12 bases. The CDR3 covers 18 residues. The germline gives CDR1 MNHEY, CDR2 SVGEGT. After removal of 0 bases from V and 6 bases from J, the junction contained 9 bases not matched to a gene. The CDR3 DNA is TGTGCCAGCAGTTACTCGGCTAGCGGGGGGGCCGGCTTCAATGAGCAGTTCTTC. Protein product: CASSYSASGGAGFNEQFF.

The rearrangement uses TRBV4-1 and TRBJ2-7; D is unresolved. Trimming cost V 4 bases and J 2 bases, with 15 bases left between them. Germline assignment: CDR1 MGHRA and CDR2 YSYEKL. This CDR3 region has 15 residues. The CDR3 nucleotides read TGCGCCAGCAGCCCTATAGAGGAAGTAACCTACGAGCAGTACTTC. The encoded protein is CASSPIEEVTYEQYF.

J is TRBJ2-1 and V is TRBV30; TRBD2 matches at 12 bases. V lost 3 bases and J lost 7; bases outside the gene matches: 1. This CDR3 is built from 13 residues. Germline-derived CDR1 and CDR2 are GTSNPN and SVGIG (reference sequence). The CDR3 DNA is TGTGCCTGGAGGGGACTAGCGGGTAATGAGCAGTTCTTC. Its protein product is CAWRGLAGNEQFF. The full variable domain, in which reference TRBV30 and TRBJ2-1 provide the parts outside the CDR3, is SQTIHQWPATLVQPVGSPLSLECTVEGTSNPNLYWYRQAAGRGLQLLFYSVGIGQISSEVPQNLSASRPQDRQFILSSKKLLLSDSGFYLCAWRGLAGNEQFFGPGTRLTVL.

The genes are TRBV4-1 and TRBJ1-3, with D unclear. V was trimmed by 1 base and J by 4 bases, leaving 11 bases between them. The CDR3 totals 15 residues. Germline V CDR1 and CDR2: MGHRA, YSYEKL. The CDR3 sequence is CASSQAGRSGNTIYF. The CDR3 nucleotides read TGCGCCAGCAGCCAAGCGGGGAGATCCGGAAACACCATATATTTT.

A few counts support this clonotype. CDR3 nucleotides: TGTGCCAGCAGCGTAGAGGGAAGGGGCACTGAAGCTTTCTTT. It yields the protein CASSVEGRGTEAFF. The chain recombines TRBV9 with TRBJ1-1; a weak D match, TRBD1 (5 bases). The CDR3 sequence is 14 residues long. Germline loops: CDR1 SGDLS, CDR2 YYNGEE. Trimming pared 0 bases from V and 4 bases from J, leaving 10 bases between.

The rearrangement uses TRBV5-8 and TRBJ1-4; D is possibly TRBD1 (5 bases). V dropped 0 bases and J dropped 8 bases, with 11 bases sitting between them. The CDR3 totals 14 residues. Germline CDR1 is SGHTS and CDR2 is YDEGEE. The CDR3 loop reads CASSLESGWEKLFF. The DNA for the CDR3 is TGTGCCAGCAGCTTGGAATCAGGGTGGGAAAAACTGTTTTTT.

There are a few counts of this clonotype. The chain links TRBV20-1 to TRBJ2-7; TRBD1 matches 7 bases. Per germline, CDR1 DFQATT and CDR2 SNEGSKA (reference sequence). The CDR3 sequence is 14 residues long. Trimming removed 2 bases from V and 2 bases from J; junction bases left unmatched: 6. The CDR3 here is CSARSTGAPYEQYF. CDR3 sequence (DNA): TGCAGTGCTAGATCCACAGGGGCCCCCTACGAGCAGTACTTC.

V gene TRBV5-1 combines with J gene TRBJ1-3; D is uncertain. V was shortened by 4 bases and J by 0 bases, with 14 bases between the two germline ends. The CDR3 has 16 residues. Germline CDR1 and CDR2: SGHRS and YFSETQ. The CDR3 region has the DNA TGCGCCAGCAGCCGGTTCGACGGGAGCTCTGGAAACACCATATATTTT. This gives the protein CASSRFDGSSGNTIYF.

The CDR3 loop reads CATRSSSYYEQYF. CDR3 DNA sequence: TGTGCCACCAGGAGCAGCAGCTACTACGAGCAGTACTTC. The rearrangement joins TRBV10-3 to TRBJ2-7; D not certain. The CDR3 has 13 amino acids. The germline V gene has CDR1 ENHRY and CDR2 SYGVKD. V lost 10 bases and J lost 3, with 16 bases in between.

The V call is TRBV2, the J call TRBJ1-2; D is uncertain. The germline V gene encodes CDR1 SNHLY and CDR2 FYNNEI. This CDR3 is built from 14 residues. V lost 6 bases and J lost 9, with 20 bases in between. The CDR3 DNA sequence: TGTGCCAGCAGCCGGGAGATATATGAGAATAGCTACACCTTC. Its translation is CASSREIYENSYTF.

The V gene is TRBV11-2, the J gene TRBJ1-2; D is possibly TRBD1 (5 bases). Trimming removed 0 bases from V and 4 bases from J, with 12 bases in between. The length of the CDR3 is 15 residues. Germline lookup yields CDR1 SGHAT and CDR2 FQNNGV. CDR3 sequence (DNA): TGTGCCAGCAGCTTAGAGTCCGACAGCTTCTATGGCTACACCTTC. It is translated as CASSLESDSFYGYTF.

The chain carries TRBV28 and TRBJ2-3; tentative D call: TRBD1 (6 bases). Trimming removed 8 bases at V and 0 bases at J, with 15 bases between. The length of the CDR3 is 15 residues. Germline V gives CDR1 MDHEN, CDR2 SYDVKM. The DNA for the CDR3 is TGTGCCAGCGGCAGGACAGCTTCTAGCACAGATACGCAGTATTTT. Residues: CASGRTASSTDTQYF.

In its sample, this clonotype was seen a few times. The gene calls are TRBV12-2 and TRBJ1-1. TRBV12-2 is termed a pseudogene. The CDR3 is made up of 15 amino acids. In DNA form, the CDR3 reads TGTGCAAGTCGCCTTCTTATCCTCGGCGACAGTGAAGCTTTCTTT. Its translation: CASRLLILGDSEAFF.

The chain recombines TRBV5-1 with TRBJ1-1; no clear D gene. The V end was cut by 0 bases, the J end by 1 base, with 7 bases between. This CDR3 region has 14 residues. Germline V lookup: CDR1 SGHRS, CDR2 YFSETQ. The CDR3 nucleotides are TGCGCCAGCAGCTTGGGACCCAGGAACACTGAAGCTTTCTTT. Its translation: CASSLGPRNTEAFF.

The CDR3 DNA is TGCAGTGCTAGGGAGTATACCGGGACTTACACTGAAGCTTTCTTT. Translated: CSAREYTGTYTEAFF. This sequence joins TRBV20-1 and TRBJ1-1; tentatively, D is TRBD1 (5 bases). The ends were cut back, 3 bases at V and 3 bases at J, with 17 bases in the middle. Germline V lookup: CDR1 DFQATT, CDR2 SNEGSKA (reference sequence). The CDR3 loop spans 15 amino acids.